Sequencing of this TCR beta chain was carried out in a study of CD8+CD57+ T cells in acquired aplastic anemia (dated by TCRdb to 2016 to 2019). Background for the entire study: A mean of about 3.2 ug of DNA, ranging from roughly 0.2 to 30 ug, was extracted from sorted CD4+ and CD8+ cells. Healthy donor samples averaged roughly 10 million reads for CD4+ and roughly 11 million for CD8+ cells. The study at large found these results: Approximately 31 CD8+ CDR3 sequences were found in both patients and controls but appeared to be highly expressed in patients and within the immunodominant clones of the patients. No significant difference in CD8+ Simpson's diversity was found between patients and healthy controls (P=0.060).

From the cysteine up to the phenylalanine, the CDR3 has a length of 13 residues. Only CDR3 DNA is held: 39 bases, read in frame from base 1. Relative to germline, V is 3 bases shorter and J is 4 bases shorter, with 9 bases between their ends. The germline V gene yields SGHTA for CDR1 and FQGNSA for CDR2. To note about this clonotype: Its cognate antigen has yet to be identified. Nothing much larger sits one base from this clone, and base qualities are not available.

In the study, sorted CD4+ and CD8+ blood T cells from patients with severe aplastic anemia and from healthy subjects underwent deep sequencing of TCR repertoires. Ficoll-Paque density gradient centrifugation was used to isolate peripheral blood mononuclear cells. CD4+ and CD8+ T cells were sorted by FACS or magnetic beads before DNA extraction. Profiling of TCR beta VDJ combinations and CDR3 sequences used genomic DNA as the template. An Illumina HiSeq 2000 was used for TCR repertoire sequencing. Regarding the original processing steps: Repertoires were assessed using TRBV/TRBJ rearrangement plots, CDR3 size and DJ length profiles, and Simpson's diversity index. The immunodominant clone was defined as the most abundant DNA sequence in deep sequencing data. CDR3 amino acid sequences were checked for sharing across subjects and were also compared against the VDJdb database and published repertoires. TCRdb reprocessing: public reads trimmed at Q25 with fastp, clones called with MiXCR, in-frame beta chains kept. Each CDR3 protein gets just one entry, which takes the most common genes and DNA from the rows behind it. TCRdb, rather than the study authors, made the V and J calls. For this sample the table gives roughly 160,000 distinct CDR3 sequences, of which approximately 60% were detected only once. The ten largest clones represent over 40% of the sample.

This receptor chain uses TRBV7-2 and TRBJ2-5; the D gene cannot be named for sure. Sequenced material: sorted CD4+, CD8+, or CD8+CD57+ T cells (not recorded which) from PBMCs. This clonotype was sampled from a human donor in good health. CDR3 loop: CASSFIVTETQYF. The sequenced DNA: TGTGCCAGCAGCTTTATAGTAACAGAGACCCAGTACTTC.